The rows below give T cell receptor beta chains drawn from one sample of a study of blood T cell repertoires in COVID-19. TCRdb's copy holds only in-frame clones and misses some; the assay was immunoSEQ multiplex PCR. The sample lists some 140,000 clones, 83% occurring once. Input material: peripheral blood. The source of these receptors is a woman in her sixties with COVID-19, enrolled during active disease. Both conserved end residues are part of each CDR3. D genes are given only for firm matches. Clone size appears in some rows only: once, few, many, or a class for an expanded clone.

D,V,size,length,J,CDR3,DNA
-,TRBV19,-,14,TRBJ1-5,CASSNRQVNQPQHF,TGTGCCAGTAGTAATAGGCAGGTCAATCAGCCCCAGCATTTT
-,TRBV9,-,15,TRBJ2-2,CASSVQGGPTGELFF,TGTGCCAGCAGCGTCCAAGGGGGACCGACCGGGGAGCTGTTTTTT
TRBD1,TRBV18,-,14,TRBJ1-1,CASSPRQGWTEAFF,TGTGCCAGCTCACCTCGACAGGGATGGACTGAAGCTTTCTTT
-,TRBV27,-,14,TRBJ1-2,CASSFLGPDYGYTF,TGTGCCAGCAGTTTCCTCGGTCCGGACTATGGCTACACCTTC
TRBD1,TRBV6-1,-,14,TRBJ1-1,CASASSDRATEAFF,TGTGCCAGCGCCTCCTCGGACAGGGCAACGGAAGCTTTCTTT
-,TRBV7-9,medium-sized,12,TRBJ2-7,CASSYTGDEQYF,TGTGCCAGCAGCTACACAGGAGACGAGCAGTACTTC
TRBD2,TRBV10-3,-,14,TRBJ2-3,CATLPSGYTDTQYF,TGTGCCACTTTACCTAGCGGGTATACAGATACGCAGTATTTT
-,TRBV14,-,14,TRBJ2-7,CASSLALGSYEQYF,TGTGCCAGCAGCCTAGCGTTAGGTTCCTACGAGCAGTACTTC
TRBD2,TRBV10-3,-,16,TRBJ2-5,CAISPGGNPYQETQYF,TGTGCCATCAGTCCGGGGGGGAATCCGTACCAAGAGACCCAGTACTTC
TRBD1,TRBV19,few,14,TRBJ1-1,CASKKGQGDTEAFF,TGTGCCAGCAAAAAAGGACAGGGGGACACTGAAGCTTTCTTT
-,TRBV27,-,15,TRBJ2-1,CASSSQPLAKSEQFF,TGTGCCAGCAGTTCGCAGCCCCTAGCGAAGAGTGAGCAGTTCTTC
-,TRBV24-1,-,13,TRBJ1-2,CATRDRGGTGYTF,TGTGCCACCAGGGACCGAGGAGGGACCGGTTACACCTTC
TRBD2,TRBV18,-,15,TRBJ2-5,CASSRGGTTRETQYF,TGTGCCAGCTCACGCGGGGGGACCACAAGGGAGACCCAGTACTTC
TRBD1,TRBV6-7,-,16,TRBJ1-5,CASSYSFDRAVPPQHF,TGTGCCAGCAGTTACTCATTTGACAGGGCGGTTCCGCCCCAGCATTTT
-,TRBV5-5,-,15,TRBJ1-4,CASSSPLAVNGKLFF,TGTGCCAGCAGTTCCCCACTGGCGGTTAATGGAAAACTGTTTTTT
TRBD1,TRBV15,few,16,TRBJ1-2,CATSRDWTGGSIGYTF,TGTGCCACCAGCAGAGATTGGACAGGGGGGAGCATTGGCTACACCTTC
TRBD1,TRBV27,once,16,TRBJ2-3,CASTLGTGHSTDTQYF,TGTGCCAGCACCTTGGGGACAGGGCATTCCACAGATACGCAGTATTTT
-,TRBV27,-,16,TRBJ2-7,CASNPFPRPLSYEQYF,TGTGCCAGCAATCCTTTCCCCAGGCCCCTTTCCTACGAGCAGTACTTC
-,TRBV9,-,15,TRBJ2-1,CASSVEGGGANEQFF,TGTGCCAGCAGCGTAGAAGGAGGGGGGGCAAATGAGCAGTTCTTC
TRBD1,TRBV18,-,16,TRBJ1-5,CASSPGTARTNQPQHF,TGTGCCAGCTCACCAGGGACAGCGAGAACGAATCAGCCCCAGCATTTT
-,TRBV6-1,-,16,TRBJ1-1,CASSVHRGGMNTEAFF,TGTGCCAGCAGTGTACATAGGGGAGGGATGAACACTGAAGCTTTCTTT
-,TRBV2,-,12,TRBJ2-5,CASKQGGETQYF,TGTGCCAGCAAACAGGGGGGGGAGACCCAGTACTTC
-,TRBV9,-,14,TRBJ2-1,CASSVVPSRDEQFF,TGTGCCAGCAGCGTAGTACCCTCCAGGGATGAGCAGTTCTTC
TRBD2,TRBV10-1,-,17,TRBJ2-7,CASSESTGTSGFYEQYF,TGCGCCAGCAGTGAGTCGACGGGGACTAGCGGGTTTTACGAGCAGTACTTC
TRBD2,TRBV7-3,-,18,TRBJ2-5,CASSLRVSGGPSPETQYF,TGTGCCAGCAGCTTAAGGGTTAGCGGGGGCCCATCCCCAGAGACCCAGTACTTC
-,TRBV6-1,-,16,TRBJ1-2,CASSVEERLSNYGYTF,TGTGCCAGCAGTGTGGAGGAACGCCTGTCTAACTATGGCTACACCTTC
-,TRBV30,-,15,TRBJ1-3,CACLTAASSGNTIYF,TGTGCCTGCCTGACAGCCGCCTCCTCTGGAAACACCATATATTTT
-,TRBV10-3,-,13,TRBJ1-5,CAIKATADQPQHF,TGTGCCATCAAAGCGACAGCCGATCAGCCCCAGCATTTT
-,TRBV3-1/TRBV3-2,-,14,TRBJ1-3,CASSHRGSGNTIYF,TGTGCCAGCAGCCACCGAGGCTCTGGAAACACCATATATTTT
-,TRBV25-1,few,15,TRBJ1-4,CASSEQGRTNEKLFF,TGTGCCAGCAGTGAACAGGGTCGGACTAATGAAAAACTGTTTTTT
-,TRBV10-3,-,13,TRBJ1-2,CAISEGGMGSYTF,TGTGCCATCAGTGAAGGAGGGATGGGCAGCTACACCTTC
-,TRBV18,-,13,TRBJ1-6,CASSSNRDSPLHF,TGTGCCAGCTCATCCAACCGGGATTCACCCCTCCACTTT
TRBD1,TRBV20-1,-,15,TRBJ2-7,CSASDRGRRSYEQYF,TGCAGTGCTAGTGACAGGGGGCGCAGGTCCTACGAGCAGTACTTC
TRBD1,TRBV5-6,-,15,TRBJ1-6,CASSLGAGGFSPLHF,TGTGCCAGCAGCTTGGGGGCAGGGGGCTTTTCACCCCTCCACTTT
TRBD2,TRBV19,-,16,TRBJ2-5,CASSVIAGGPGETQYF,TGTGCCAGTAGTGTAATAGCGGGAGGGCCGGGGGAGACCCAGTACTTC
-,TRBV5-1,-,12,TRBJ1-2,CASSLMGGGYTF,TGCGCCAGCAGCTTGATGGGAGGTGGCTACACCTTC
TRBD1,TRBV24-1,once,16,TRBJ1-5,CATSDFRTGVNQPQHF,TGTGCCACCAGTGATTTCCGGACAGGGGTCAATCAGCCCCAGCATTTT
-,TRBV19,-,14,TRBJ1-5,CASMEVGSNQPQHF,TGTGCCAGTATGGAGGTGGGCAGCAATCAGCCCCAGCATTTT
TRBD1,TRBV6-2/TRBV6-3,-,14,TRBJ1-2,CASSYQLTGEGYTF,TGTGCCAGCAGTTATCAACTTACAGGGGAAGGCTACACCTTC
-,TRBV11-2,-,13,TRBJ1-1,CASRQTGYTEAFF,TGTGCCAGCAGACAAACAGGGTACACTGAAGCTTTCTTT
TRBD1,TRBV5-6,few,17,TRBJ1-1,CASSLLTGGRRYTEAFF,TGTGCCAGCAGCTTGTTAACAGGGGGCCGGAGGTACACTGAAGCTTTCTTT
TRBD1,TRBV12-3/TRBV12-4,once,13,TRBJ2-1,CASSPRQGNEQFF,TGTGCCAGCAGTCCTAGACAGGGCAATGAGCAGTTCTTC
TRBD1,TRBV6-6,once,16,TRBJ2-3,CASRLGQGRYTDTQYF,TGTGCCAGCAGGCTCGGACAGGGGAGATACACAGATACGCAGTATTTT
-,TRBV11-2,-,16,TRBJ1-3,CASSLARGGAGNTIYF,TGTGCCAGCAGCTTAGCACGCGGGGGGGCTGGAAACACCATATATTTT
-,TRBV19,once,15,TRBJ2-7,CASSRGTAPTYEQYF,TGTGCCAGTAGTAGGGGGACTGCGCCGACCTACGAGCAGTACTTC
-,TRBV18,-,13,TRBJ1-5,CASSQGGDQPQHF,TGTGCCAGCTCACAGGGGGGGGATCAGCCCCAGCATTTT
TRBD2,TRBV7-8,-,16,TRBJ2-7,CASSDSLAGVSYEQYF,TGTGCCAGCTCAGACTCGCTAGCGGGAGTATCTTACGAGCAGTACTTC
-,TRBV11-2,-,14,TRBJ1-2,CASSWSRGRGGYTF,TGTGCCAGCAGCTGGAGCAGGGGAAGAGGTGGCTACACCTTC
TRBD2,TRBV19,once,18,TRBJ2-3,CASSIARTSKGVTDTQYF,TGTGCCAGTAGTATAGCCAGGACTAGTAAGGGTGTCACAGATACGCAGTATTTT
-,TRBV11-2,-,14,TRBJ1-2,CASSLWGRGYGYTF,TGTGCCAGCTCCTTGTGGGGCCGGGGGTATGGCTACACCTTC